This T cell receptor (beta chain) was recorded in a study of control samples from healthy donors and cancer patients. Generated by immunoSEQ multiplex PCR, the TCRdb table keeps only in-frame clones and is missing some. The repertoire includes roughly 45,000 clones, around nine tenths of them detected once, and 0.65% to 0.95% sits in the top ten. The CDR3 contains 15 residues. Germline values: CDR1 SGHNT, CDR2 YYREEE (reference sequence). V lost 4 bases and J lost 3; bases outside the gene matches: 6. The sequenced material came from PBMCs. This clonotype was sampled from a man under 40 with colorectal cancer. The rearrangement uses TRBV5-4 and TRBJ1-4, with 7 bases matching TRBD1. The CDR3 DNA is TGTGCCAGCAGCCTCGGGACAGCCCCTAATGAAAAACTGTTTTTT. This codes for CASSLGTAPNEKLFF. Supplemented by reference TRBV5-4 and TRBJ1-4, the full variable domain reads ETGVTQSPTHLIKTRGQQVTLRCSSQSGHNTVSWYQQALGQGPQFIFQYYREEENGRGNFPPRFSGLQFPNYSSELNVNALELDDSALYLCASSLGTAPNEKLFFGSGTQLSVL.